What follows are 17 T cell receptor beta chains derived from one specimen sequenced in a study of OX40 agonist ivuxolimab in advanced cancers. Profiling relied on immunoSEQ multiplex PCR, and the TCRdb table lists in-frame clones only, not all of them. The sample has around 90,000 clones; approximately 90% are singletons. The specimen comprised CD4+ or CD8+ T cells sorted from blood, sampled in a trial of the OX40 agonist ivuxolimab. The receptors were sampled from an adult with an advanced solid tumor such as melanoma, head and neck, liver or kidney cancer.

The chain links TRBV30 to TRBJ2-1; 8 bases fit TRBD1. Germline V gene data show CDR1 as GTSNPN and CDR2 as SVGIG (reference sequence). Germline trimming cut 1 base from V and 9 bases from J; bases unmatched to any gene: 5. This CDR3 has 13 residues. This CDR3 is CAWSGQGAGEQFF. DNA for the CDR3: TGTGCCTGGAGTGGGCAGGGGGCGGGTGAGCAGTTCTTC.

The chain couples TRBV19 to TRBJ1-5, with D perhaps TRBD1 (5 bases). Germline CDR1 LNHDA, CDR2 SQIVND (reference sequence). The ends were cut back, 5 bases at V and 7 bases at J, with 15 bases in the middle. The CDR3 has 14 residues. The CDR3 coding sequence is TGTGCCAGTAGTCCTGAGATGGGGGAACAGCCCCAGCATTTT. Protein sequence: CASSPEMGEQPQHF.

This clone was recorded once. This chain joins TRBV11-2 and TRBJ2-1; 11 bases map to TRBD2. This CDR3 contains 15 residues. Germline V CDR1 and CDR2: SGHAT, FQNNGV. V gave up 2 bases and J gave up 7 bases; unmatched junction bases: 4. CDR3 region: CASSLWLAGGNEQFF. CDR3 bases: TGTGCCAGCAGCTTATGGTTAGCGGGAGGGAATGAGCAGTTCTTC.

The chain is built from TRBV7-9 and TRBJ2-3; D remains ambiguous. The CDR3 covers 12 residues. The germline V gene has CDR1 SEHNR and CDR2 FQNEAQ (reference sequence). V lost 5 bases to trimming and J lost 2 bases, with 5 bases between them. CDR3 loop: CASSLLTDTQYF. The CDR3 nucleotides are TGTGCCAGCAGCCTACTCACAGATACGCAGTATTTT.

This chain uses TRBV6-5 with TRBJ2-1; 8 bases line up with TRBD2. Germline lookup yields CDR1 MNHEY and CDR2 SVGAGI. After removal of 4 bases from V and 0 bases from J, the junction contained 5 bases not matched to a gene. The CDR3 has 16 amino acids. The CDR3 sequence: CASSFKSGGSYNEQFF. The CDR3 DNA reads TGTGCCAGCAGTTTCAAGAGCGGGGGCTCCTACAATGAGCAGTTCTTC.

The rearrangement uses TRBV19 and TRBJ2-6; maybe TRBD1 (6 bases). V lost 8 bases, J lost 0 bases, and 8 bases lay in between. Germline CDR1 is LNHDA and CDR2 is SQIVND (reference sequence). CDR3 size: 14 residues. CDR3 DNA sequence: TGTGCCAGTTGCAGGGGCTCTGGGGCCAACGTCCTGACTTTC. Its translation is CASCRGSGANVLTF. Based on the CDR3 plus reference TRBV19 and TRBJ2-6, the full variable domain is DGGITQSPKYLFRKEGQNVTLSCEQNLNHDAMYWYRQDPGQGLRLIYYSQIVNDFQKGDIAEGYSVSREKKESFPLTVTSAQKNPTAFYLCASCRGSGANVLTFGAGSRLTVL.

This clone was detected once. Other DNA sequences in the same sample also yield this CDR3. The chain employs TRBV30 and TRBJ1-2, with D possibly TRBD1 on 5 matching bases. V was shortened by 3 bases and J by 1 base, with 9 bases between the two germline ends. CDR3 length equals 13 residues. Germline assignment: CDR1 GTSNPN and CDR2 SVGIG (reference sequence). CDR3 loop: CAWSPQGNYGYTF. The CDR3 DNA follows: TGTGCCTGGAGCCCTCAGGGTAACTATGGCTACACCTTC.

The J gene is TRBJ2-4, the V gene TRBV28; D might be TRBD1 or TRBD2, each matching 5 bases. CDR3 length: 14 residues. V was cut by 3 bases and J by 5 bases, with 11 bases left in between. Germline loops: CDR1 MDHEN, CDR2 SYDVKM. DNA for the CDR3: TGTGCCAGCAGTTTTCTGGGGGAACAAAACATTCAGTACTTC. Translation: CASSFLGEQNIQYF.

This chain uses TRBV5-1 with TRBJ2-4; 9 bases align to TRBD1. Unmatched junction bases numbered 4, after V lost 0 bases and J lost 6 bases. Germline CDR1 reads SGHRS; CDR2 reads YFSETQ. This CDR3 is 15 amino acids long. CDR3 sequence: CASSLALGQGNIQYF. The CDR3 DNA reads TGCGCCAGCAGCTTGGCCCTGGGACAGGGAAACATTCAGTACTTC.

Details on this clone: Other DNA variants within this sample encode the same CDR3. V is TRBV19 and J is TRBJ2-3; D is undetermined. V was clipped by 4 bases and J by 6 bases, with 5 bases between them. Germline CDR1 and CDR2: LNHDA and SQIVND (reference sequence). The CDR3 extends over 11 amino acids. The CDR3 nucleotides read TGTGCCAGTAGTACGTGGGATACGCAGTATTTT. This translates into CASSTWDTQYF.

The V gene is TRBV7-2, the J gene TRBJ1-5, with D perhaps TRBD1 (6 bases). Trimming took 1 base from V and 3 from J, leaving 10 bases between them. The germline gives CDR1 SGHTA, CDR2 FQGNSA. This CDR3 spans 15 amino acids. The CDR3 DNA reads as TGTGCCAGCAGCTTAGTCAGGGGCCCCAATCAGCCCCAGCATTTT. Its protein product is CASSLVRGPNQPQHF.

The chain links TRBV2 to TRBJ1-5; 8 bases fit TRBD1. J gave up 0 bases and V 6 bases, and 1 base lay outside the gene matches. The CDR3 spans 14 residues. Germline CDR1 SNHLY, CDR2 FYNNEI. CDR3 protein: CASRGQVSNQPQHF. Here the CDR3 DNA reads TGTGCCAGCAGGGGACAGGTTAGCAATCAGCCCCAGCATTTT.

The rearrangement links TRBV29-1 to TRBJ2-2; 11 nucleotides line up with TRBD1. CDR3 size: 16 residues. Trimming cost V 6 bases and J 4 bases; bases outside gene matches: 10. Germline V CDR1 and CDR2: SQVTM, ANQGSEA. CDR3: CSVVHGGQGVTGELFF. CDR3 in DNA: TGCAGCGTCGTACATGGGGGACAGGGGGTCACCGGGGAGCTGTTTTTT.

The chain joins TRBV5-1 to TRBJ1-2, with 7 bases aligning to TRBD1. CDR3 size: 15 residues. Germline values: CDR1 SGHRS, CDR2 YFSETQ. The J segment lost 4 bases and the V segment lost 3 bases, leaving 9 bases of the junction unmatched. The CDR3, as DNA: TGCGCCAGCAGCTCCGGAAGGGGGCTTTCCTATGGCTACACCTTC. This sequence encodes CASSSGRGLSYGYTF.

This sequence joins TRBV15 and TRBJ2-4; tentative D call: TRBD1 (6 bases). The germline V and J ends were trimmed by 6 bases and 0 bases, with 12 bases remaining between them. The CDR3 spans 15 residues. Germline loops: CDR1 LNHNV, CDR2 YYDKDF (reference sequence). The CDR3 loop reads CATRQTGLAKNIQYF. CDR3 nucleotides: TGTGCCACCAGACAGACAGGTCTAGCCAAAAACATTCAGTACTTC. The entire variable domain, with the rest obtained from reference TRBV15 and TRBJ2-4, is as follows: DAMVIQNPRYQVTQFGKPVTLSCSQTLNHNVMYWYQQKSSQAPKLLFHYYDKDFNNEADTPDNFQSRRPNTSFCFLDIRSPGLGDTAMYLCATRQTGLAKNIQYFGAGTRLSVL.

This CDR3 is CASSFLSLTNNEQFF. CDR3 DNA sequence: TGTGCCAGCAGTTTTTTGTCACTGACCAACAATGAGCAGTTCTTC. This chain joins TRBV28 and TRBJ2-1; no reliable D call. CDR3 size: 15 residues. The V end lost 3 bases, the J end lost 5 bases, and 14 bases lay between the germline ends. Germline assignment: CDR1 MDHEN and CDR2 SYDVKM.

The rearrangement joins TRBV28 to TRBJ2-7; unclear D gene. The V gene lost 6 bases and the J gene lost 6 bases, with 21 bases spanning the gap. The CDR3 covers 15 residues. Looked up from germline, CDR1 is MDHEN and CDR2 is SYDVKM. The CDR3, as DNA: TGTGCCAGCAGAAAAGGACCTGCGCGCGGTTTCGAGCAGTACTTC. Its protein is CASRKGPARGFEQYF.